The 5 T cell receptor beta chains below all came from one sample that was sequenced in a study of T-cell memory formation after mild COVID-19. TCRdb processed the 5' RACE reads anew with MiXCR; each CDR3 protein has one entry. The table includes 250,000 to 350,000 distinct CDR3 sequences, about a sixth detected once. The specimen was PBMCs or a T cell subset sorted from them (not recorded which). The source of these receptors is a man younger than 35 who had mild COVID-19 (a few samples of this study predate the infection). Cell type and time point are not known.

The chain links TRBV6-2 or TRBV6-3 to TRBJ2-1; the match to TRBD2 covers 9 bases. The CDR3 runs 15 residues. Germline V gene lookup returns CDR1 MNHEY and CDR2 SVGEGT. V lost 0 bases to trimming and J lost 7 bases; unmatched junction nucleotides: 4. As DNA, the CDR3 is TGTGCCAGCAGTTACTCCGCGGGGGGGCTTAATGAGCAGTTCTTC. It translates to CASSYSAGGLNEQFF.

The chain employs TRBV11-2 and TRBJ2-7, with D tentatively TRBD1 (5 bases). This CDR3 comprises 16 residues. The germline V gene encodes CDR1 SGHAT and CDR2 FQNNGV. Trimming removed 1 base at V and 4 bases at J, with 17 bases between. The CDR3 DNA sequence: TGTGCCAGCAGCTTAGCTGATAAAAAACAGGTTTACGAGCAGTACTTC. Translation gives CASSLADKKQVYEQYF.

The chain carries TRBV14 and TRBJ1-1; 7 bases are a match to TRBD1. Germline CDR1 is SGHDN and CDR2 is FVKESK. The CDR3 totals 14 residues. V dropped 2 bases and J dropped 5; count of bases not matched to a gene: 5. CDR3 sequence (DNA): TGTGCCAGCAGCCAAAACAGGGGCAGGACTGAAGCTTTCTTT. Protein product: CASSQNRGRTEAFF.

This chain uses TRBV4-3 with TRBJ1-1; D remains ambiguous. CDR1 is LGHNA, CDR2 YSLEER, per germline. Between the trimmed V and J ends, which lost 3 bases and 5 bases, there was a span of 13 bases. CDR3 size: 14 residues. CDR3: CASSQRRSETEAFF. The DNA of the CDR3 is TGCGCCAGCAGCCAGCGCCGATCTGAGACTGAAGCTTTCTTT.

The chain links TRBV6-5 to TRBJ2-5; D may match TRBD1 or TRBD2 (5 bases each). This CDR3 contains 12 residues. V was trimmed by 5 bases and J by 4 bases, leaving 8 bases between them. CDR1 and CDR2 from the germline V gene are MNHEY and SVGAGI. The CDR3 DNA reads TGTGCCAGCAGTCCGGGGACAGAGACCCAGTACTTC. This encodes CASSPGTETQYF.